This T cell receptor beta chain was sequenced in a study of T cell responses to AZD1222 COVID-19 vaccine. The data were produced by immunoSEQ multiplex PCR, yet TCRdb's version contains in-frame clones alone and is incomplete. In the table there are around 150,000 clones, around 94% of which are singletons. This clone was found a few times. Its antigen is currently unknown. Whole-study findings and limits: Seropositive AZD1222 recipients at baseline numbered only six or seven.

This TCR was sampled from an adult who received the AZD1222 COVID-19 vaccine. The specimen comprised peripheral blood, sampled 28 days after the second AZD1222 dose.

For the CDR3, the DNA is TGTGCCAGCAGCCCTGACACCCGCGCGCACGAGCAGTACTTC. Its translation is CASSPDTRAHEQYF. V is TRBV7-9 and J is TRBJ2-7; no firm D call. Germline values: CDR1 SEHNR, CDR2 FQNEAQ (reference sequence). The CDR3 is 14 amino acids. Trimming stripped 5 bases from V and 5 bases from J, with 16 bases between.